This is a list of T cell receptor beta chains from one sample in a study of blood T cell repertoires in COVID-19. Sequencing used immunoSEQ multiplex PCR; TCRdb keeps in-frame clones, though not all of them. Counted here are around 86,000 clones, around 80% occurring once; the ten biggest clones make up 25% to 30%. What was sequenced was peripheral blood. All receptors come from a woman of 80 years or more with acute or convalescent COVID-19. CDR3s leave out the opening cysteine and the closing phenylalanine or tryptophan. D genes are given only for firm matches. Not every row has a clone size; where given, it reads once, few, many or a size class.

d_gene,j_gene,v_gene,abundance,CDR3aa
TRBD1,TRBJ1-2,TRBV4-1,NA,ASSLSRDSDYGYT
NA,TRBJ1-5,TRBV2,many,ASSEMRGNQPQH
NA,TRBJ1-3,TRBV7-2,NA,ASSVLRGSGNTIY
NA,TRBJ1-1,TRBV18,NA,ASSLQGRAF
NA,TRBJ2-3,TRBV7-2,NA,ASSLALPGTQY
NA,TRBJ2-3,TRBV28,NA,ASSTAPIADTQY
NA,TRBJ2-7,TRBV9,NA,ASSVDRQGDEQY
TRBD2,TRBJ2-7,TRBV10-2,once,ASRSSGSDEQY
TRBD1,TRBJ2-5,TRBV9,few,ASTRDSGQETQY
NA,TRBJ2-1,TRBV4-2,NA,ASSPGDSYNEQF
TRBD1,TRBJ2-3,TRBV28,NA,ASSPTRGSTDTQY
NA,TRBJ2-5,TRBV23-1,once,ASSQSSSGPQETQY
NA,TRBJ1-2,TRBV5-1,NA,ASSLGSGIGYGYT
NA,TRBJ1-1,TRBV7-8,NA,ASSLELYGGTEAF
NA,TRBJ1-1,TRBV27,NA,ASSLLSSTEAF
NA,TRBJ2-5,TRBV5-4,NA,ASSLRDFAETQY
TRBD1,TRBJ1-6,TRBV6-5,NA,ASSLKLRGQGSPLH
TRBD1,TRBJ2-5,TRBV24-1,NA,ATSEVGQGKETQY
NA,TRBJ2-2,TRBV4-3,NA,ASSQESSHGELF
TRBD2,TRBJ2-3,TRBV7-8,NA,ASSPLGLAGMGTQY
TRBD2,TRBJ2-5,TRBV5-1,NA,ASCFYSSGREQETQY
TRBD1,TRBJ1-5,TRBV19,NA,ASSIRTGGFSQPQH
TRBD1,TRBJ1-2,TRBV6-5,NA,ASRRDRGMEYGYT
NA,TRBJ2-6,TRBV4-2,NA,ASSQGQASSGANVLT
TRBD1,TRBJ1-5,TRBV12-5,NA,ASGLSGGPNQPQH
TRBD2,TRBJ2-3,TRBV4-1,once,ASSPVGAGEITDTQY
TRBD1,TRBJ1-6,TRBV27,few,ASSLAGTAYNSPLH
NA,TRBJ2-7,TRBV2,NA,ASTKDYLISYEQY